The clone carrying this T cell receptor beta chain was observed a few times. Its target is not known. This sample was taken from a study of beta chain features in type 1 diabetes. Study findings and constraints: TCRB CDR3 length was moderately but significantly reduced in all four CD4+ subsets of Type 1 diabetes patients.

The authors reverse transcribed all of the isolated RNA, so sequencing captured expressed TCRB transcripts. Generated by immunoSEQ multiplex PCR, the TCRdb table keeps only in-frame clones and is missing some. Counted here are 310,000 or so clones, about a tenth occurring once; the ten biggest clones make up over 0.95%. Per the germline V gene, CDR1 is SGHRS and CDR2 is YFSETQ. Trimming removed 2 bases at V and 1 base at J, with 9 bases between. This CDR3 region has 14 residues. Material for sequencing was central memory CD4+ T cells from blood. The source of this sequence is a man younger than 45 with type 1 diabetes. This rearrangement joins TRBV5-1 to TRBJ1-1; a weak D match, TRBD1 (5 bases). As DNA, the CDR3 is TGCGCCAGCAGCTTCTCAACAGGGAACACTGAAGCTTTCTTT. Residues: CASSFSTGNTEAFF.